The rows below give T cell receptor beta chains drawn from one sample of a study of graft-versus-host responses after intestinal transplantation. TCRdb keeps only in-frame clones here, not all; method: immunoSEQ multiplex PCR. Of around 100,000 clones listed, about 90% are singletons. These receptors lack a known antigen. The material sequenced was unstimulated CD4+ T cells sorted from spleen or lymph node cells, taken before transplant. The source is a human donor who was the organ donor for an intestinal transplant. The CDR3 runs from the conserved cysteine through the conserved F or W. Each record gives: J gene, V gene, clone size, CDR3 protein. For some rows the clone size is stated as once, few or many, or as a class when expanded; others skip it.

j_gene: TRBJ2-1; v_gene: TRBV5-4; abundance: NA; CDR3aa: CASSLIGVGQMNEQFF
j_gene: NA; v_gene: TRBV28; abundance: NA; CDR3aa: CASSLGAGGPYEQYF
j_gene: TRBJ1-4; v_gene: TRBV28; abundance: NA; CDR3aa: CASIRQGLNEKLFF
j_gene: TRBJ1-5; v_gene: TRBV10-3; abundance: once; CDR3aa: CATQGGVNQPQHF
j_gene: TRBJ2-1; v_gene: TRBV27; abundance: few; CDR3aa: CASSGLAGAYNEQFF
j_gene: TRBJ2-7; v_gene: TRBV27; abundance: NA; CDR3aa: CASSTGTGYSYEQYF
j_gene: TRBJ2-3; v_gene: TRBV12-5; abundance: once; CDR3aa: CASGFTGFNTDTQYF
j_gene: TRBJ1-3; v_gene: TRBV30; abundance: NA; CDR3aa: CAWSVGESYSGNTIYF
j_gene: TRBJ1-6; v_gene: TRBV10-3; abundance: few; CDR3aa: CAISGGLNSPLHF
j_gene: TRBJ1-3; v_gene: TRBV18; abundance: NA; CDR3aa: CASSRGRIISGNTIYF
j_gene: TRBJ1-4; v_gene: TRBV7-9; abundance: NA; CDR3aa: CASSLQTPAGPFIEKLFF
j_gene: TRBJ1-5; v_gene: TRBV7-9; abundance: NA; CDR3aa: CASSLGSGDQPQHF
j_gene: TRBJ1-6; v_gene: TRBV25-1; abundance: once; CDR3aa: CASSGQTNSPLHF
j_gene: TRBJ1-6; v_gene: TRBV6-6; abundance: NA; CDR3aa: CASSYSTGAALHF
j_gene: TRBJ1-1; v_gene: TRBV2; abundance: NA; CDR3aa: CASRTGTGNTEAFF
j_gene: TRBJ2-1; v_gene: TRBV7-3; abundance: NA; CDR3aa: CASSLNPPLLAELDNEQFF
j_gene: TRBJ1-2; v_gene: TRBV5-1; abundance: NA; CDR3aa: CASSLGTGTFLYGYTF
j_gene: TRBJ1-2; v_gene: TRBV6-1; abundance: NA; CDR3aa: CATRGDYGYTF
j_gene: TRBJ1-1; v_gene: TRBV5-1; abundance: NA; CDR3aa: CASSFEQQNTEAFF
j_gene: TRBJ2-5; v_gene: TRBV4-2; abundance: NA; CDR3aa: CASSQDWWGEQYF
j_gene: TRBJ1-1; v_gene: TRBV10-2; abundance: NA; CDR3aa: CASSESNRAAAFF
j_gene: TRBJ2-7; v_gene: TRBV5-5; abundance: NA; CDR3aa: CASSLGPQAQTYEQYF
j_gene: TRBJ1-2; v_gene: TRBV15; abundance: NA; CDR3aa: CATSRGGGLDYGYTF
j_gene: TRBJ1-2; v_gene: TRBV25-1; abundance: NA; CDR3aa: CASSDQSYGYTF
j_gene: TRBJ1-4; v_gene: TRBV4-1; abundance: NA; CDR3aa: CASSQDMAGLNEKLFF
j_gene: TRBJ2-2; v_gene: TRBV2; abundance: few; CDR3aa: CASSIGTGVKSGELFF
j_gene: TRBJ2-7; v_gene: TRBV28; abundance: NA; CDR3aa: CASRRDGYEQYF
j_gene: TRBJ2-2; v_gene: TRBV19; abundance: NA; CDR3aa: CASSETRWTGELFF
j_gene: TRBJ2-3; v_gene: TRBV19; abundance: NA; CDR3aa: CASTYGTGTDTQYF
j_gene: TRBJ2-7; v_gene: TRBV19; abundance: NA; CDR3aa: CASSSAYEQYF
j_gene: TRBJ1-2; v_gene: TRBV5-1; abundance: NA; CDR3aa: CASSLPSYGYTF
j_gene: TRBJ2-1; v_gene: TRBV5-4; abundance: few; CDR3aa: CASSLGKEQFF
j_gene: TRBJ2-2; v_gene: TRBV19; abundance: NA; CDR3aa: CASNRGTLSGELFF
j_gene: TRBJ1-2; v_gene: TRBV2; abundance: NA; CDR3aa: CASSGPAGYTF
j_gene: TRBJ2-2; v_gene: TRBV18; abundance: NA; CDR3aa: CASSHLDRGQAGELFF
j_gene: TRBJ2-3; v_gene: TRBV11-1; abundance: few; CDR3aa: CASSSPRGWESTDTQYF
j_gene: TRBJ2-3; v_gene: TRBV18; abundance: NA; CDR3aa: CASSPPGLGHNTQYF
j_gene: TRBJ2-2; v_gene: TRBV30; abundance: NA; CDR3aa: CAWSVGRNTGELFF
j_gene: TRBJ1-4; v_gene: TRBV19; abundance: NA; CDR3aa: CASTMGFGAASNEKLFF
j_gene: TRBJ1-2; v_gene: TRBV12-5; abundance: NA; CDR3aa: CASAQGGNYGYTF
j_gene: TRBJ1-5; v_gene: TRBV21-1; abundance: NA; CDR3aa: CASSDAGQGFVCNQPQHF
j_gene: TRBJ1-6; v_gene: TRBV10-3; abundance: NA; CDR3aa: CAISVRGPDSSYNSPLHF
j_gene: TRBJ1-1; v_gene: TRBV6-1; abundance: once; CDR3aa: CASSEIRGSMEAFF